Listed here are 10 T cell receptor beta chains from one sample, sequenced in a study of T-cell memory formation after mild COVID-19. TCRdb re-analysed the 5' RACE reads in MiXCR, keeping a single row per CDR3 protein. The data contain fewer than 400,000 distinct CDR3 sequences, roughly 15% of them seen just once; the ten biggest clones take up about 22%. The sequenced sample was PBMCs or a T cell subset sorted from them (not recorded which). These receptors were taken from a man aged 18-30 years who had mild COVID-19 (a few samples of this study predate the infection). Cell type and time point are not known.

Only a few counts were recorded for this clonotype. V is TRBV5-1 and J is TRBJ1-6, with a possible D match to TRBD1 (5 bases). The length of the CDR3 is 15 residues. Trimming shortened V by 3 bases and J by 7 bases, and 14 bases separated the two germline ends. Germline V gene sequence: CDR1 SGHRS, CDR2 YFSETQ. The CDR3 DNA sequence: TGCGCCAGCAGCTGGGAAGCCGGGGGGAATTCACCCCTCCACTTT. Its protein product is CASSWEAGGNSPLHF.

CDR3: CASRWGRRTNQPQHF. The DNA for the CDR3 is TGTGCCAGCAGGTGGGGCCGACGGACCAATCAGCCCCAGCATTTT. The rearrangement joins TRBV12-3 or TRBV12-4 to TRBJ1-5, with D maybe TRBD1 (5 bases). This CDR3 has 15 residues. Trimming cost V 6 bases and J 3 bases, with 15 bases left between them.

The V gene is TRBV18, the J gene TRBJ1-5; TRBD1 aligns across 8 bases. With V trimmed by 3 bases and J by 1 base, 8 bases remained unmatched. CDR3 length: 17 amino acids. Germline V gene data show CDR1 as KGHSH and CDR2 as LQKENI. CDR3 residues: CASSPRQGAGSNQPQHF. In nucleotides, the CDR3 is TGTGCCAGCTCACCTAGGCAGGGGGCAGGGAGCAATCAGCCCCAGCATTTT.

The CDR3 DNA is TGTGCCAGCAGCGGTGATCAGGGGTGGGGGGCTGAAGCTTTCTTT. This codes for CASSGDQGWGAEAFF. This chain links TRBV9 with TRBJ1-1, with D possibly TRBD1 on 6 matching bases. Germline V gene sequence: CDR1 SGDLS, CDR2 YYNGEE. The ends were cut back, 3 bases at V and 6 bases at J, with 18 bases in the middle. The CDR3 is 15 amino acids.

This sequence joins TRBV20-1 and TRBJ1-2, with D tentatively TRBD1 (6 bases). V dropped 5 bases and J dropped 4 bases, with 11 bases sitting between them. This CDR3 comprises 12 residues. The germline CDR1 and CDR2 sequences are DFQATT and SNEGSKA (reference sequence). Here the CDR3 DNA reads TGCAGTGCTGTTCTACAGGGCTATGGCTACACCTTC. Protein product: CSAVLQGYGYTF.

The genes are TRBV7-7 and TRBJ2-3, with D perhaps assigned TRBD1 or TRBD2 (6 bases each). V was clipped by 5 bases and J by 6 bases, with 15 bases between them. The germline CDR1 and CDR2 sequences are SSHAT and FNYEAQ (reference sequence). This CDR3 spans 14 amino acids. The CDR3 nucleotides read TGTGCCAGCAGCCCACACCCGGGGGCCGATACGCAGTATTTT. Its protein product is CASSPHPGADTQYF.

This clonotype was counted only a few times. V usage is TRBV12-3 or TRBV12-4 and J usage is TRBJ2-1; no clear D. CDR3 length: 14 residues. V dropped 2 bases and J dropped 5 bases, with 10 bases sitting between them. The CDR3 loop reads CASSLQESNNEQFF. The CDR3 DNA follows: TGTGCCAGCAGTTTACAGGAATCGAACAATGAGCAGTTCTTC.

V usage is TRBV5-1 and J usage is TRBJ1-6; possibly TRBD1 for D (5 bases). Germline loops: CDR1 SGHRS, CDR2 YFSETQ. Trimming took off 5 bases at V and 7 bases at J, with 19 bases between the two ends. This CDR3 has 16 residues. CDR3 amino acids: CASRLIERGINSPLHF. CDR3 DNA sequence: TGCGCCAGCAGATTGATCGAACGGGGCATAAATTCACCCCTCCACTTT.

V gene TRBV29-1 combines with J gene TRBJ2-3; 7 bases are shared with TRBD2. There are 14 residues in the CDR3. V was pared by 7 bases and J by 0 bases, with 7 bases of the junction left unmatched. Germline V gives CDR1 SQVTM, CDR2 ANQGSEA. The CDR3 loop is CSAEWGGSTDTQYF. CDR3 bases: TGCAGCGCCGAGTGGGGGGGTAGCACAGATACGCAGTATTTT.

The chain has TRBV27 and TRBJ2-1, with a weak D call TRBD2 (7 bases). The CDR3 length is 15 residues. Trimming took 6 bases from V and 2 from J, leaving 14 bases between them. Germline CDR1 MNHEY, CDR2 SMNVEV (reference sequence). CDR3 loop: CASRRGGWTYNEQFF. The CDR3 DNA follows: TGTGCCAGCAGAAGGGGGGGCTGGACCTACAATGAGCAGTTCTTC.